This TCR beta chain is drawn from a study of control samples from healthy donors and cancer patients. Profiling relied on immunoSEQ multiplex PCR, and the TCRdb table lists in-frame clones only, not all of them. The data hold around 170,000 clones, with 90% observed a single time. Germline V gene data show CDR1 as MNHEY and CDR2 as SVGAGI. The CDR3 totals 12 residues. V lost 6 bases and J lost 0, with 5 bases in between. Source material: blood. The source of this sequence is a woman between 50 and 59 years old in good health. The chain couples TRBV6-5 to TRBJ1-2; D gene uncertain. CDR3 loop: CASSGPNYGYTF. As DNA, the CDR3 is TGTGCCAGCAGCGGACCTAACTATGGCTACACCTTC.